The sequence of this T cell receptor beta chain was determined in a study of spatial heterogeneity in lung cancer. The overall study: Detection consistently yielded more beta chains than alpha chains.

Regarding time point: sample taken at primary tumor resection. Samples were donated by 72 untreated early-stage non-small cell lung cancer patients. Whole RNA was taken from tumor, nontumor lung or frozen PBMC; it was then sequenced unsorted. TCRdb recomputed calls from the 5' RACE reads with MiXCR, one row per CDR3 protein. The profile shows tens of thousands of distinct CDR3 sequences, 6% to 7.5% of them singletons. This clonotype has ten or more counts. What it binds is not known. The CDR3 is made up of 15 amino acids. The V gene end was trimmed by 3 bases and the J gene end by 1 base; junction bases not matched to a gene: 3. Germline V gene sequence: CDR1 MDHEN, CDR2 SYDVKM. Study-wide points: Compared with follow-up, resection was when ubiquitous expanded tumor TCRs appeared in blood more.

This specimen consisted of PBMCs, obtained at surgery. The TCR was taken from a male donor with early-stage non-small cell lung cancer. The chain has TRBV28 and TRBJ2-5; TRBD1 agrees at 9 bases. In DNA form, the CDR3 reads TGTGCCAGCAGTTTGGGGGGACAGGGCCAAGAGACCCAGTACTTC. Protein sequence: CASSLGGQGQETQYF.